This T cell receptor (beta chain) was observed in a study of patients with pleural tuberculosis. This CDR3 region has 14 residues. The germline CDR1 and CDR2 sequences are DFQATT and SNEGSKA (reference sequence). Trimming took 5 bases from V and 3 from J; bases not matched to a gene: 9. The sample holds many counts of this clonotype. MiXCR, run by TCRdb on the reads, gives a single entry per CDR3 protein. The sample holds around 50,000 distinct CDR3 sequences; 6% to 8% are singletons and the top ten take around 15%. The V gene is TRBV20-1, the J gene TRBJ2-7; TRBD1 aligns across 8 bases. This TCR came from a human donor with pleural tuberculosis. CDR3 sequence reads: CSASLRDRRYEQYF. DNA for the CDR3: TGCAGTGCTTCCCTCCGGGACAGGCGCTACGAGCAGTACTTC.